This T cell receptor (beta chain) comes out of a study of T cell repertoires in cytomegalovirus infection. Study overall: Public TCR beta signatures indicated both CMV infection and matching HLA type. The study, taken as a whole, reports: Individuals carrying CMV plus the relevant HLA were identified by cumulative frequency of public TCR beta families.

V shed 4 bases and J shed 7 bases, with 9 bases lying between them. The CDR3 loop spans 12 amino acids. Per the germline V gene, CDR1 is SGHDT and CDR2 is YYEEEE. Of note for this clonotype: The target antigen is unknown.

TCRdb processed the reads anew with MiXCR; each CDR3 protein has one entry. This table holds 100,000 or so distinct CDR3 sequences, roughly 39% found once. This TCR was recovered from a human donor in good health (CMV status not recorded). Some clones in this sample may be carry-over from other donors' samples. Specimen: CD8+ T cells from cultured PBMCs, collected from culture after CMV antigen stimulation. This chain uses TRBV5-6 with TRBJ2-1; TRBD1 might be the D (6 bases). The CDR3 nucleotides read TGTGCCAGCAGCCCCGGGACAAATGAGCAGTTCTTC. This codes for CASSPGTNEQFF.